The T cell receptor beta chain described here comes from a study of blood T cell repertoires in COVID-19. Across the study: Acute and convalescent COVID-19 specimens originated in the United States, Italy and Spain. PBMCs, B-cell-depleted T cells, or T cells were the source of the cDNA or gDNA that made up the material.

The germline CDR1 and CDR2 sequences are KGHSH and LQKENI. V dropped 5 bases and J dropped 0; count of bases not matched to a gene: 4. CDR3 length equals 16 residues. Original handling: Quantification of nucleated cells was approximated via reference gene primer amplification. TCRdb's table, derived via immunoSEQ multiplex PCR, lists solely in-frame clones and lacks some. Clone size and the V and J calls come from that table; the DNA yielded D and trimming. The table shows around 61,000 clones, with 65% to 90% occurring only once. In its sample, this clone was seen once. Sequencing was carried out using peripheral blood. The genes are TRBV18 and TRBJ2-6; 7 bases align to TRBD1. The receptor was derived from a man in his fifties or sixties with active COVID-19. Written as DNA, the CDR3 is TGTGCCAGCTCAACGGGACAGCCCTCTGGGGCCAACGTCCTGACTTTC. It is translated as CASSTGQPSGANVLTF.